A single sample is the source of the 16 T cell receptor beta chains below, sequenced in a study of T cells in Graves' hyperthyroidism and ophthalmopathy. Researchers took RNA transcripts and amplified the TCR beta CDR3 regions from them. In the first-round RT-PCR of the TCR CDR3, the HTBI primer set was used. Each CDR3 protein gets one entry after TCRdb re-called the multiplex PCR reads with MiXCR. The repertoire holds almost 600,000 distinct CDR3 sequences, with just over 45% as singletons. Sequenced input: peripheral blood or thyroid tissue (not recorded which). The source is a woman aged 18-29 years with Graves' hyperthyroidism.

The chain links TRBV11-2 to TRBJ1-4, with D possibly matching TRBD1 (5 bases). Trimming left V 5 bases short and J 7 bases short, with 14 bases between. CDR3 length equals 14 residues. Germline loops: CDR1 SGHAT, CDR2 FQNNGV. CDR3 sequence: CASSIAGTAEKLFF. The CDR3, as DNA: TGTGCCAGCAGCATCGCCGGGACGGCTGAAAAACTGTTTTTT. The full variable domain, rest sourced from reference TRBV11-2 and TRBJ1-4, is EAGVAQSPRYKIIEKRQSVAFWCNPISGHATLYWYQQILGQGPKLLIQFQNNGVVDDSQLPKDRFSAERLKGVDSTLKIQPAKLEDSAVYLCASSIAGTAEKLFFGSGTQLSVL.

This clonotype was counted many times. This chain's CDR3 is CASSQASSDYEQYF. The CDR3 region has the DNA TGCGCCAGCAGCCAAGCTTCTAGCGACTACGAGCAGTACTTC. The chain carries TRBV4-3 and TRBJ2-7, with TRBD2 as a possible D gene (6 bases). Germline V gene sequence: CDR1 LGHNA, CDR2 YSLEER. Trimming pared 1 base from V and 3 bases from J, leaving 10 bases between. This CDR3 has 14 residues.

There are many counts of this clonotype. The rearrangement uses TRBV14 and TRBJ2-2; maybe TRBD1 (6 bases). The germline gives CDR1 SGHDN, CDR2 FVKESK. V shed 2 bases and J shed 1 base, with 11 bases lying between them. This CDR3 is 16 amino acids long. CDR3 DNA: TGTGCCAGCAGCCAAAGGGGGTCAATGAACACCGGGGAGCTGTTTTTT. This codes for CASSQRGSMNTGELFF.

This clonotype was counted at least ten times. The chain recombines TRBV25-1 with TRBJ1-6, with 8 positions matching TRBD1. CDR1 and CDR2 (germline): MGHDK, SYGVNS. This CDR3 region has 15 residues. V lost 1 base to trimming and J lost 7 bases; unmatched junction nucleotides: 3. The CDR3 DNA is TGTGCCAGCAGTGAATTTCAGGGGGCAAATTCACCCCTCCACTTT. It is translated as CASSEFQGANSPLHF. Combining the CDR3 with reference TRBV25-1 and TRBJ1-6 gives the whole variable domain EADIYQTPRYLVIGTGKKITLECSQTMGHDKMYWYQQDPGMELHLIHYSYGVNSTEKGDLSSESTVSRIRTEHFPLTLESARPSHTSQYLCASSEFQGANSPLHFGNGTRLTVT.

This clonotype showed up many times. This rearrangement joins TRBV5-1 to TRBJ1-2; D may be TRBD1 (6 bases). With 0 bases removed from V and 4 bases from J, the gap between germline ends came to 13 bases. The CDR3 runs 15 residues. Germline CDR1 is SGHRS and CDR2 is YFSETQ. DNA for the CDR3: TGCGCCAGCAGCTTGGCCAGGGGCAGATTCTATGGCTACACCTTC. Its protein product is CASSLARGRFYGYTF.

This clonotype came up a few times. The CDR3 sequence: CASTGVIGNQPQHF. DNA of the CDR3: TGTGCCAGCACAGGGGTAATAGGCAATCAGCCCCAGCATTTT. The V call is TRBV2, the J call TRBJ1-5, with D perhaps matching TRBD1 (6 bases). V lost 7 bases, J lost 2 bases, and 12 bases lay in between. The CDR3 covers 14 residues. Germline V gene lookup returns CDR1 SNHLY and CDR2 FYNNEI.

A remark on this clonotype: One junction end does not reproduce the germline sequence, and a read error may be involved. The rearrangement uses TRBV12-3 or TRBV12-4 and TRBJ1-5; D remains ambiguous. The CDR3 length is 13 residues. CDR3 sequence reads: CAGSYSWDQPQHF. The CDR3 nucleotides read TGTGCCGGCAGTTACTCCTGGGATCAGCCCCAGCATTTT.

This clonotype was seen many times. The CDR3 loop is CSAPPRASYEQYF. The CDR3 region has the DNA TGCAGTGCCCCCCCCAGGGCTTCCTACGAGCAGTACTTC. The chain is built from TRBV20-1 and TRBJ2-7; perhaps TRBD1 as D (5 bases). Trimming removed 6 bases at V and 1 base at J, with 13 bases between. Germline CDR1 is DFQATT and CDR2 is SNEGSKA (reference sequence). The CDR3 is 13 amino acids.

The sample holds a few counts of this clonotype. The chain joins TRBV4-1 to TRBJ2-2; 8 nucleotides align to TRBD2. Trimming at V came to 2 bases and at J to 7 bases, leaving 9 bases not matched to a gene. This CDR3 has 16 residues. Per germline, CDR1 MGHRA and CDR2 YSYEKL. CDR3 bases: TGCGCCAGCAGCCAATCCCGGGGGGGCGCGATCGGGGAGCTGTTTTTT. Encoded protein: CASSQSRGGAIGELFF.

The chain combines TRBV6-6 with TRBJ2-3; D is undetermined. This CDR3 is 12 amino acids long. Trimming pared 10 bases from V and 5 bases from J, leaving 13 bases between. The germline V gene has CDR1 MNHNY and CDR2 SVGAGI (reference sequence). This chain's CDR3 is CATAPVGDTQYF. CDR3 bases: TGTGCCACCGCCCCCGTGGGAGATACGCAGTATTTT.

This clonotype was seen many times. A read error may account for a junction end that differs from germline. The V and J genes are TRBV7-8 and TRBJ1-1; the D is unclear. Germline CDR1 and CDR2: SGHVS and FQNEAQ. This CDR3 contains 11 residues. The CDR3 coding sequence is TGTGCCAGCAGTTCCAACCGACGGCTTCGATTT. Its protein is CASSSNRRLRF.

This clonotype was counted many times. The chain carries TRBV29-1 and TRBJ2-7, with TRBD1 identical over 11 bases. CDR3 size: 15 residues. V shed 6 bases, J shed 2 bases, and the junction held 9 bases outside the gene matches. Per germline, CDR1 SQVTM and CDR2 ANQGSEA. This chain's CDR3 is CSVTPPGQGAYEQYF. The CDR3 coding sequence is TGCAGCGTGACACCTCCGGGACAGGGGGCCTACGAGCAGTACTTC.

This CDR3 reads CAIPGATGANVLTF. The DNA of the CDR3 is TGTGCCATCCCGGGGGCTACTGGGGCCAACGTCCTGACTTTC. This rearrangement joins TRBV10-3 to TRBJ2-6; D assignment may be TRBD1 or TRBD2 (6 bases each). The V gene's germline CDR1 is ENHRY and CDR2 SYGVKD. The CDR3 sequence is 14 residues long. The ends were cut back, 8 bases at V and 2 bases at J, with 10 bases in the middle.

This clonotype was counted once. This sequence joins TRBV7-9 and TRBJ2-5, with 8 bases fitting TRBD1. The CDR3 runs 12 residues. The germline V gene has CDR1 SEHNR and CDR2 FQNEAQ (reference sequence). J lost 7 bases, V lost 5 bases, and 3 bases had no gene match. CDR3 protein: CASSRDRGTQYF. In nucleotides, the CDR3 is TGTGCCAGCAGCCGCGACAGGGGGACCCAGTACTTC.

In this sample, this clonotype turned up many times. The chain links TRBV20-1 to TRBJ2-5, with 10 nucleotides matching TRBD2. CDR1 is DFQATT and CDR2 is SNEGSKA in the germline V gene (reference sequence). J gave up 4 bases and V 5 bases, and 19 bases lay outside the gene matches. The CDR3 extends over 18 amino acids. CDR3: CSAEPMVLAGDEGETQYF. The CDR3 nucleotides are TGCAGTGCTGAACCTATGGTGCTAGCGGGAGACGAGGGAGAGACCCAGTACTTC.

This clonotype was counted at least ten times. The chain links TRBV11-2 to TRBJ1-1; 7 bases match TRBD1. This CDR3 has 13 amino acids. Trimming cost V 4 bases and J 4 bases; bases outside gene matches: 3. Germline V gene sequence: CDR1 SGHAT, CDR2 FQNNGV. CDR3 bases: TGTGCCAGCAGCTCTCACAGGGGCACTGAAGCTTTCTTT. It translates to CASSSHRGTEAFF.